This TCR beta chain was found in a study of T cells in Graves' hyperthyroidism and ophthalmopathy. Each diagnosis was grounded in clinical symptoms, serum thyroxine and TRAb, thyroid ultrasound, and orbital computed tomography. Per germline, CDR1 SGHRS and CDR2 YFSETQ. V was cut by 2 bases and J by 1 base, with 22 bases left in between. The CDR3 loop spans 19 amino acids. Amplification yielded TCR beta CDR3 regions, with RNA transcripts as the source. Researchers ran a first-round RT-PCR on the TCR CDR3 using the HTBI primer set. TCRdb re-called the multiplex PCR reads through MiXCR, storing one row per CDR3 protein. The sample records 350,000 to 500,000 distinct CDR3 sequences, approximately 15% being singletons. Only a few counts were recorded for this clonotype.

The TCR comes from a woman in her late teens or twenties with Graves' hyperthyroidism. The chain employs TRBV5-1 and TRBJ1-5, with TRBD1 as a possible D gene (5 bases). The sequenced material came from blood. The CDR3 DNA is TGCGCCAGCAGCTTTCCGGGGCACTTAAATCCTTTGAGCAATCAGCCCCAGCATTTT. Its translation: CASSFPGHLNPLSNQPQHF.